This section outlines one T cell receptor beta chain sequence together with its context. Its recognized antigen is unknown. No much larger clone is present one base from it, and per-base qualities are unavailable. In the paper's terms, the time point label means: baseline before first vaccination. Samples from vaccinated people were obtained from the UK trials COV001 and COV002, which included a single-blind randomized controlled phase 2/3 trial of AZD1222 (ChAdOx1 nCoV-19) in healthy adults. For TCRbeta chain sequencing, PBMC samples were collected from trial participants at day 0 and at day 28 after the second dose. This sample was taken from a study of T cell responses to AZD1222 COVID-19 vaccine (dated by TCRdb to about 2021). At the level of the whole study: AZD1222 recipients whose second dose came at about 4 weeks and those whose second dose came at about 12 weeks were combined into one group, since spike-specific TCR depth and breadth did not differ between the two schedules. Trial participants were enrolled by age into 18-55, 56-69 and 70-plus year subgroups, with 148, 28 and 57 TCR-sequenced participants respectively. A total of under 250 trial participants underwent TCR sequencing, of whom 207 had received two doses of AZD1222 and some 26 had received two doses of the MenACWY control vaccine.

The CDR3 spans 14 residues, from the cysteine through the phenylalanine. The kept DNA is CDR3 alone, 42 bases in frame from the first base. CDR1 and CDR2 were assigned from the germline V gene (reference sequence) as MNHEY and SMNVEV. V is clipped by 2 bases and J by 3 bases, and the sequence between their germline boundaries is 10 bases long. What the authors observed across the whole study: Spike-specific TCR breadth and depth rose significantly after two AZD1222 doses compared with day 0 and with MenACWY recipients. Conclusions about previously exposed vaccinees are limited because only 6 or 7 AZD1222 recipients were SARS-CoV-2 seropositive at baseline. Vaccine-associated CD4 TCRs spanned the whole spike protein, with dominant responses in regions 160-218 and 743-854. Participants were mostly white British, with more females than males. The authors suggested clonal diversity may have been underestimated. In the small 56-69-year group, the increase in depth fell short of significance, most likely because of low power. Reportedly, almost half of the unique spike-specific TCRs recognized epitopes lying outside the regions that are mutated in the B.1.351 and B.1.1.7 variants. No day 14 peak-response samples were available, so repertoires were characterized only after the peak T cell response.

The CDR3 regions of human TCRbeta chains were analyzed by immunosequencing. The paper's processing steps were these. TCRs in the repertoires were matched against a reference library of SARS-CoV-2-specific TCRs that had been generated with the MIRA antigen-specificity platform. Breadth meant the fraction of unique TCRs that were SARS-CoV-2-associated, whereas depth meant the fraction of total T cells that were SARS-CoV-2-associated. Each spike-specific TCR was assigned to its reactive spike region and to a CD4 or CD8 class using the MIRA data. Log10-transformed breadth and depth values were compared by one-way ANOVA with Sidak's multiple comparisons tests. TCRdb took this table from immuneACCESS and kept in-frame rearrangements with V and J called. Such tables lack part of the clones; where checked against another copy, unresolved V genes explain under half of the gap, and the rest is unexplained. D and trimming come from the DNA, and the V and J calls and clone size come from that table. The sample profile shows 60,000 to 100,000 clones; 75% to 90% of them were found once. The leading ten clones occupy about 23% of the sample.

This clonotype was obtained from an adult in good health. The chain employs TRBV27 and TRBJ1-1; there is no confident call for the D gene. The input for sequencing was peripheral blood, taken on day 0 of AZD1222 vaccination. The CDR3 reads CASSLKGRDTEAFF. The nucleotide sequence reads as follows: TGTGCCAGCAGTTTAAAGGGCCGGGACACTGAAGCTTTCTTT.